A single TCR beta chain is shown here with its context. The antigen remains undetermined. Incorporated into the TCR beta cDNA libraries were unique molecular identifiers, which served to reduce PCR and sequencing biases. TCRdb redid the calling of the PCR reads with MiXCR, one entry per CDR3 protein. The sample has about 540,000 distinct CDR3 sequences; approximately 31% are singletons. These data belong to a study of post-analysis software for immune sequencing data. General study findings and limits: In patients, TRBV5-6, TRBV5-1 and TRBV20-1 belonged to five TRBV segments found more frequently than in controls. Multiple sclerosis patients had significantly lower normalized Chao1 diversity than controls.

Looked up from germline, CDR1 is MNHEY and CDR2 is SMNVEV (reference sequence). This CDR3 is 14 amino acids long. V shed 3 bases and J shed 2 bases, with 10 bases lying between them. The chain joins TRBV27 to TRBJ1-1; tentative D call: TRBD1 (5 bases). Sequenced: blood. The TCR was taken from a girl aged 2 to 17 with multiple sclerosis. CDR3 DNA sequence: TGTGCCAGCAGTTTTTTAGGGGACAACACTGAAGCTTTCTTT. The encoded protein is CASSFLGDNTEAFF.